The 20 T cell receptor beta chains reported below all come from one sample, sequenced in a study of shared clonotypes between healthy human individuals. Profiling relied on immunoSEQ multiplex PCR, and the TCRdb table lists in-frame clones only, not all of them. The sample has some 510,000 clones, 75% to 85% seen once. Sequencing was carried out using PBMCs. The receptor source for this set is a woman aged 40 to 49 in good health. Some clones in this sample may be carry-over from other donors' samples.

V usage is TRBV9 and J usage is TRBJ2-5; D call uncertain. Trimming removed 3 bases at V and 5 bases at J, with 8 bases between. In germline, CDR1 is SGDLS, CDR2 YYNGEE. This CDR3 has 12 residues. The CDR3, as DNA: TGTGCCAGCAGCGGGACCTCGGAGACCCAGTACTTC. This codes for CASSGTSETQYF. Looking up the rest from reference TRBV9 and TRBJ2-5 gives the full variable domain: DSGVTQTPKHLITATGQRVTLRCSPRSGDLSVYWYQQSLDQGLQFLIQYYNGEERAKGNILERFSAQQFPDLHSELNLSSLELGDSALYFCASSGTSETQYFGPGTRLLVL.

CDR3: CATRTSGDFVNEQFF. The CDR3 bases are TGCGCCACCCGGACTAGCGGGGATTTTGTCAATGAGCAGTTCTTC. The chain joins TRBV5-1 to TRBJ2-1, with 12 bases aligning to TRBD2. From germline, CDR1 is SGHRS and CDR2 YFSETQ. CDR3 length: 15 residues. The V segment lost 9 bases and the J segment 6 bases; nucleotides outside the gene matches: 10.

This rearrangement joins TRBV6-6 to TRBJ2-2, with TRBD1 as a possible D gene (6 bases). V was clipped by 10 bases and J by 7 bases, with 16 bases between them. CDR1 and CDR2 from the germline V gene are MNHNY and SVGAGI (reference sequence). The CDR3 has 13 residues. CDR3 in amino acids: CAISTQGNGELFF. As DNA, the CDR3 is TGTGCCATATCAACTCAGGGGAACGGGGAGCTGTTTTTT.

This clone was picked up one time. The gene calls are TRBV19 and TRBJ2-6, with 8 bases lining up with TRBD1. The length of the CDR3 is 16 residues. Germline-derived CDR1 and CDR2 are LNHDA and SQIVND (reference sequence). J lost 3 bases, V lost 7 bases, and 8 bases had no gene match. The CDR3 region has the DNA TGTGCCAGTACTGACAGGGGTAGAGGTGGGGCCAACGTCCTGACTTTC. Amino acid sequence: CASTDRGRGGANVLTF.

The rearrangement uses TRBV2 and TRBJ1-5, with D maybe TRBD1 (6 bases). Germline CDR1 is SNHLY and CDR2 is FYNNEI. The CDR3 has 16 amino acids. V lost 3 bases and J 6 bases, leaving 18 bases between the germline ends. The CDR3 sequence: CASSDDRPGVGQPQHF. The CDR3, as DNA: TGTGCCAGCAGTGACGACCGGCCAGGGGTTGGTCAGCCCCAGCATTTT.

V gene TRBV7-9 combines with J gene TRBJ1-5, with D unresolved. Germline assignment: CDR1 SEHNR and CDR2 FQNEAQ (reference sequence). The CDR3 length is 13 residues. V lost 2 bases to trimming and J lost 5 bases, with 7 bases between them. The CDR3 is CASSLIGDQPQHF. CDR3 in DNA: TGTGCCAGCAGCTTAATCGGGGATCAGCCCCAGCATTTT.

This clone was found many times. The chain recombines TRBV4-2 with TRBJ2-3, with TRBD2 matching 9 bases. The V and J ends lost 0 bases and 3 bases, in that order; junction bases with no gene match: 13. The CDR3 has 19 amino acids. Germline CDR1 and CDR2: LGHNA and YNFKEQ. CDR3 sequence: CASSQDTTLTSGRTDTQYF. CDR3 DNA sequence: TGTGCCAGCAGCCAAGATACGACACTGACTAGCGGAAGAACAGATACGCAGTATTTT.

The chain has TRBV7-6 and TRBJ2-3; D is undetermined. V lost 5 bases and J 2 bases, leaving 5 bases between the germline ends. The CDR3 covers 12 residues. CDR1 and CDR2 (germline): SGHVS, FNYEAQ. The CDR3 is CASSGDTDTQYF. In nucleotides, the CDR3 is TGTGCCAGCAGCGGGGACACAGATACGCAGTATTTT.

V usage is TRBV29-1 and J usage is TRBJ2-1, with 7 bases lining up with TRBD2. The germline V gene encodes CDR1 SQVTM and CDR2 ANQGSEA. V shed 4 bases, J shed 5 bases, and the junction held 5 bases outside the gene matches. CDR3 length: 13 residues. The CDR3 spells CSVGASGHNEQFF. DNA of the CDR3: TGCAGCGTTGGGGCTAGCGGCCACAATGAGCAGTTCTTC.

This clone was seen more than once but under ten times. This chain links TRBV5-6 with TRBJ2-7; TRBD2 is a possible D gene (6 bases). The length of the CDR3 is 14 residues. Trimming cost V 2 bases and J 2 bases, with 11 bases left between them. Germline V lookup: CDR1 SGHDT, CDR2 YYEEEE. The CDR3 region has the DNA TGTGCCAGCAGCTTTCGGGCGGGGACCTACGAGCAGTACTTC. It yields the protein CASSFRAGTYEQYF.

As to this clone: It is likely a read error: a sequence one base away is far more abundant. This sequence joins TRBV2 and TRBJ1-1; tentatively, D is TRBD1 (6 bases). CDR3 length: 13 amino acids. CDR1 is SNHLY and CDR2 is FYNNEI in the germline V gene. V was shortened by 6 bases and J by 0 bases, with 8 bases between the two germline ends. CDR3 in DNA: TGTGCCAGCAGCGGACAGTTGAACACTGAAGCTTTCTTT. Translated: CASSGQLNTEAFF.

This sequence joins TRBV27 and TRBJ2-1, with D maybe TRBD2 (6 bases). The V gene lost 5 bases and the J gene lost 3 bases, with 17 bases spanning the gap. The CDR3 spans 16 residues. CDR1 and CDR2 from the germline V gene are MNHEY and SMNVEV (reference sequence). The CDR3: CASSGPGLFLYNEQFF. The CDR3 DNA sequence: TGTGCCAGCAGTGGTCCGGGACTTTTCCTCTACAATGAGCAGTTCTTC.

This chain uses TRBV11-2 with TRBJ2-1; 12 positions agree with TRBD2. In germline, CDR1 is SGHAT, CDR2 FQNNGV. This CDR3 spans 18 amino acids. The V segment lost 6 bases and the J segment 0 bases; nucleotides outside the gene matches: 9. CDR3 sequence (DNA): TGTGCCAGCAGTTTCAGACTAGCGGGAGACAGCTCCTACAATGAGCAGTTCTTC. Translating gives CASSFRLAGDSSYNEQFF.

CDR3 bases: TGTGCCAGCAGCCGCCAACAAGGGCAGGATGAGCAGTTCTTC. Encoded protein: CASSRQQGQDEQFF. The J gene is TRBJ2-1, the V gene TRBV11-3, with no clear D. V lost 5 bases and J lost 8, with 16 bases in between. Per germline, CDR1 SGHNT and CDR2 YENEEA. This CDR3 comprises 14 residues.

The chain is built from TRBV2 and TRBJ2-5, with 12 bases that match TRBD2. The ends lost 9 bases at V and 5 bases at J; junction bases unmatched: 13. The CDR3 sequence is 16 residues long. Germline V gene lookup returns CDR1 SNHLY and CDR2 FYNNEI. The CDR3 sequence is CARGRTSGIWGETQYF. The CDR3 DNA is TGTGCCAGAGGGAGGACTAGCGGGATCTGGGGGGAGACCCAGTACTTC.

The chain uses TRBV15 and TRBJ2-7; D remains unclear. Trimming removed 3 bases from V and 7 bases from J, with 19 bases in between. CDR1 LNHNV and CDR2 YYDKDF come from the germline V gene (reference sequence). CDR3 length: 15 residues. The chain's CDR3 is CATSRNLESVGEQYF. CDR3 DNA: TGTGCCACCAGCAGGAATCTAGAGTCCGTGGGGGAGCAGTACTTC. The full variable domain, with the rest looked up from reference TRBV15 and TRBJ2-7, is DAMVIQNPRYQVTQFGKPVTLSCSQTLNHNVMYWYQQKSSQAPKLLFHYYDKDFNNEADTPDNFQSRRPNTSFCFLDIRSPGLGDTAMYLCATSRNLESVGEQYFGPGTRLTVT.

The chain is built from TRBV28 and TRBJ2-7; 14 bases are shared with TRBD2. Germline V gene data show CDR1 as MDHEN and CDR2 as SYDVKM. V was pared by 6 bases and J by 6 bases, with 4 bases of the junction left unmatched. This CDR3 has 14 residues. In DNA, the CDR3 is TGTGCCAGCAGACCGGGACTAGCGGGAGCCGAGCAGTACTTC. Its protein product is CASRPGLAGAEQYF.

The chain couples TRBV5-1 to TRBJ1-1; D not resolved. The V gene's germline CDR1 is SGHRS and CDR2 YFSETQ. CDR3 size: 15 residues. V was trimmed by 2 bases and J by 1 base, leaving 12 bases between them. The CDR3 nucleotides read TGCGCCAGCAGCTTCGGACCTTCCGGGAACACTGAAGCTTTCTTT. Translated, it gives CASSFGPSGNTEAFF.

A few counts support this clone. The V gene is TRBV30, the J gene TRBJ1-4, with 9 positions matching TRBD1. V gave up 2 bases and J gave up 7 bases; unmatched junction bases: 14. This CDR3 contains 17 residues. CDR1 is GTSNPN, CDR2 SVGIG, per germline (reference sequence). CDR3 DNA: TGTGCCTGGAGTTCACTGGGACAGGGCAGGGGGTTTGAAAAACTGTTTTTT. Translating it yields CAWSSLGQGRGFEKLFF.

The chain has TRBV11-2 and TRBJ2-7; D is undetermined. Trimming removed 0 bases at V and 5 bases at J, with 8 bases between. The CDR3 has 13 residues. Germline V gives CDR1 SGHAT, CDR2 FQNNGV. CDR3 nucleotide sequence: TGTGCCAGCAGCTTAGATAGGTGGGACGAGCAGTACTTC. This translates into CASSLDRWDEQYF.